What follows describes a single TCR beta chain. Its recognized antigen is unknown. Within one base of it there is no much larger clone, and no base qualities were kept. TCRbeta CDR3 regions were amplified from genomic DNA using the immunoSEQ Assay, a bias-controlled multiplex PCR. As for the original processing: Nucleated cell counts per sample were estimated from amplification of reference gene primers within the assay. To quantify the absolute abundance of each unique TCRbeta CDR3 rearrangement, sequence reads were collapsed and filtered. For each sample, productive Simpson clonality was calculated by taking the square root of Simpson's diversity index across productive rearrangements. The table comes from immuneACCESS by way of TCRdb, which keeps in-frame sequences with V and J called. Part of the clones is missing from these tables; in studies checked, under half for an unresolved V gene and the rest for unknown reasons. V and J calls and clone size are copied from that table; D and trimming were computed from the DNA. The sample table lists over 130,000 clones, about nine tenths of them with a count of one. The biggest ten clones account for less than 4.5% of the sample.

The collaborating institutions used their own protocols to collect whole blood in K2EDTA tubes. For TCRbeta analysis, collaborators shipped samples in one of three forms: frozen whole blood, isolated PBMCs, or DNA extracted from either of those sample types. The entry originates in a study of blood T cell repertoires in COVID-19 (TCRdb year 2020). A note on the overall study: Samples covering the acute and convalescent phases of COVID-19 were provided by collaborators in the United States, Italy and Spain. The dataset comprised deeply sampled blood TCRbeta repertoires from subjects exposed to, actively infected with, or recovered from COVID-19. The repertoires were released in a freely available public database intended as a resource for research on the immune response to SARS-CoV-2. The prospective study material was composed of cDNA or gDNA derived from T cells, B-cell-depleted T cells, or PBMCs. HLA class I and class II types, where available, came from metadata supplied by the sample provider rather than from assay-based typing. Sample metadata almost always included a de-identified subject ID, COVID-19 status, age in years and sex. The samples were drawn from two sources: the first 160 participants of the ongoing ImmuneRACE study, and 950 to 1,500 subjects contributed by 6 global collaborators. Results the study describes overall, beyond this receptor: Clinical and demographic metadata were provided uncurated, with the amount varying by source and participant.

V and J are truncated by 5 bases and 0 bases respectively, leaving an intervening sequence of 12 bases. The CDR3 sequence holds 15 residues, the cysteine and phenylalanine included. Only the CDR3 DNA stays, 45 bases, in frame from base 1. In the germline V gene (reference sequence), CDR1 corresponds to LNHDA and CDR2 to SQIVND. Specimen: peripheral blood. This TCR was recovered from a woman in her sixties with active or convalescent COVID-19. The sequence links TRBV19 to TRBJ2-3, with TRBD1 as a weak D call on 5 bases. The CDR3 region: CASSADSASTDTQYF. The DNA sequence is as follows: TGTGCCAGTAGTGCTGACAGTGCTAGCACAGATACGCAGTATTTT.